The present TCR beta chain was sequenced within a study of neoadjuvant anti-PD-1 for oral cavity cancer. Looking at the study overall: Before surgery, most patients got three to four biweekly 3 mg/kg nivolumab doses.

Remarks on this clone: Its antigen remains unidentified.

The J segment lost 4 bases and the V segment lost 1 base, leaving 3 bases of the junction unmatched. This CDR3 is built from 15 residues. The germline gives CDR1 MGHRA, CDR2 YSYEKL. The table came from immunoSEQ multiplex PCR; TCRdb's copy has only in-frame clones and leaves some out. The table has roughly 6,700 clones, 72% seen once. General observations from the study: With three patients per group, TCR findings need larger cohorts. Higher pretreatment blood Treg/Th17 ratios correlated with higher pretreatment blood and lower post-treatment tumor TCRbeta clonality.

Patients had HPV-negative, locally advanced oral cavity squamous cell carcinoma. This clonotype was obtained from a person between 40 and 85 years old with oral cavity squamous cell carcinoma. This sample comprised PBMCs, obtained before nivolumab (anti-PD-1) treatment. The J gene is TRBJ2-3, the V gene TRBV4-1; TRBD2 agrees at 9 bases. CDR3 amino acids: CASSQVGLASDTQYF. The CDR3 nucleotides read TGCGCCAGCAGCCAAGTGGGACTAGCCTCAGATACGCAGTATTTT.